The 4 T cell receptor beta chains listed next were all sequenced from one sample in a study of CD8+ T cells in alopecia areata. Documented treatment: oral pan-JAK inhibitor, 5-10 mg twice daily. RNA was isolated and reverse transcribed to cDNA, the sequencing template. Repertoires were generated with immunoSEQ multiplex PCR, while TCRdb's copy carries only in-frame clones and drops some. The table lists more than 200,000 clones, less than 45% of them singletons, with over 2% in the top ten. The sample was CD4+ T cells sorted from blood, taken at approximately week 36, from a patient treated with tofacitinib. The source of these receptors is a human donor with alopecia areata.

V and J are TRBV2 and TRBJ2-1; a possible D gene is TRBD2 (7 bases). Germline CDR1 is SNHLY and CDR2 is FYNNEI. The CDR3 is 16 residues long. V was clipped by 1 base and J by 5 bases, with 15 bases between them. CDR3 protein: CASSEVGGARDNEQFF. The DNA of the CDR3 is TGTGCCAGCAGTGAAGTGGGGGGGGCTCGGGACAATGAGCAGTTCTTC.

In its sample, this clone was seen a few times. The genes are TRBV28 and TRBJ1-5; possibly TRBD1 for D (5 bases). V lost 6 bases and J 0 bases, leaving 9 bases between the germline ends. Germline lookup yields CDR1 MDHEN and CDR2 SYDVKM. The CDR3 covers 14 residues. CDR3 in amino acids: CASRLGGSNQPQHF. CDR3 nucleotide sequence: TGTGCCAGCAGACTGGGGGGTAGCAATCAGCCCCAGCATTTT.

This clone was observed a handful of times. The chain recombines TRBV30 with TRBJ2-7, with D possibly TRBD2 on 5 matching bases. The CDR3 runs to 12 residues. Germline V gene lookup returns CDR1 GTSNPN and CDR2 SVGIG (reference sequence). V was clipped by 6 bases and J by 2 bases, with 11 bases between them. In DNA, the CDR3 is TGTGCCTGTTCGGACTTTACCTACGAGCAGTACTTC. This encodes CACSDFTYEQYF.

V is TRBV23-1 and J is TRBJ2-5, with unresolved D. TRBV23-1 is recorded as an ORF, its role being uncertain. V gave up 6 bases and J gave up 6 bases, with 17 bases separating them. CDR3 length: 14 residues. Here the CDR3 DNA reads TGCGCCAGCAGACCCTTTATGGGGATGAAGACCCAGTACTTC. It yields the protein CASRPFMGMKTQYF.